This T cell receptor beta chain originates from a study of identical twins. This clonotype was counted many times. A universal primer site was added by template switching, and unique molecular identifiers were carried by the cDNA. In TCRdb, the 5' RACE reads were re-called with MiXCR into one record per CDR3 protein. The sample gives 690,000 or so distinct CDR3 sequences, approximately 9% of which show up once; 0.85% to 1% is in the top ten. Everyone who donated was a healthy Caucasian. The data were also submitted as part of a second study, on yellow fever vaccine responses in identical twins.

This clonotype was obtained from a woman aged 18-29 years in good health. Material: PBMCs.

The CDR3 sequence: CASSNPRSRRTYEQYF. As DNA, the CDR3 is TGTGCCAGCAGCAATCCACGGTCCCGGAGGACCTACGAGCAGTACTTC. This chain joins TRBV21-1 and TRBJ2-7; TRBD1 is taken as the D call from the table, unchecked against the DNA. TRBV21-1 is tagged as a pseudogene. The CDR3 has 16 amino acids.